These 21 T cell receptor beta chains share one sample of origin, sequenced in a study of T cell changes during pregnancy in multiple sclerosis. Sequencing used immunoSEQ multiplex PCR; TCRdb keeps in-frame clones, though not all of them. The table lists some 49,000 clones, almost 90% of them singletons. Sequencing was performed on peripheral blood, taken after pregnancy. Receptor source: a female donor in good health, enrolled as a control in a pregnancy study.

This rearrangement joins TRBV9 to TRBJ2-5; 11 bases agree with TRBD2. V dropped 4 bases and J dropped 4; count of bases not matched to a gene: 9. Germline CDR1 reads SGDLS; CDR2 reads YYNGEE. The CDR3 totals 16 residues. In nucleotides, the CDR3 is TGTGCCAGCAGCCCCGCTATAGCGGGAGGGGGAGAGACCCAGTACTTC. It yields the protein CASSPAIAGGGETQYF.

V is TRBV27 and J is TRBJ2-1, with TRBD2 as a possible D gene (6 bases). V gave up 7 bases and J gave up 12 bases, with 22 bases separating them. The CDR3 runs to 14 residues. The germline gives CDR1 MNHEY, CDR2 SMNVEV (reference sequence). CDR3 protein: CASTSPGGKGVQFF. CDR3 nucleotide sequence: TGTGCCAGCACGAGCCCCGGCGGGAAAGGGGTGCAGTTCTTC.

This chain connects TRBV5-4 to TRBJ2-1; 10 positions match TRBD2. The germline V gene encodes CDR1 SGHNT and CDR2 YYREEE (reference sequence). The CDR3 is made up of 13 amino acids. The V segment lost 5 bases and the J segment 8 bases; nucleotides outside the gene matches: 4. CDR3 DNA sequence: TGTGCCAGCAGACCCGGACTAGCGGATGAGCAGTTCTTC. Encoded protein: CASRPGLADEQFF.

This clone was recorded only once. The chain combines TRBV7-9 with TRBJ1-1, with D possibly being TRBD1 (6 bases). This CDR3 spans 12 amino acids. Trimming stripped 4 bases from V and 6 bases from J, with 9 bases between. Germline V gene lookup returns CDR1 SEHNR and CDR2 FQNEAQ (reference sequence). The CDR3: CASSSRGAEAFF. The CDR3 DNA follows: TGTGCCAGCAGCTCCAGGGGTGCTGAAGCTTTCTTT. Full variable domain (missing parts from reference TRBV7-9 and TRBJ1-1): DTGVSQNPRHKITKRGQNVTFRCDPISEHNRLYWYRQTLGQGPEFLTYFQNEAQLEKSRLLSDRFSAERPKGSFSTLEIQRTEQGDSAMYLCASSSRGAEAFFGQGTRLTVV.

The V call is TRBV28, the J call TRBJ2-4; 8 bases line up with TRBD1. After removal of 1 base from V and 1 base from J, the junction contained 9 bases not matched to a gene. This CDR3 has 18 amino acids. The germline V gene has CDR1 MDHEN and CDR2 SYDVKM. The CDR3 DNA reads as TGTGCCAGCAGTTTATTAGACTTGGGACAGGCGGCCAAAAACATTCAGTACTTC. This encodes CASSLLDLGQAAKNIQYF.

The chain combines TRBV9 with TRBJ2-3; TRBD2 agrees at 12 bases. The CDR3 has 17 amino acids. Germline trimming cut 0 bases from V and 3 bases from J; bases unmatched to any gene: 5. Per germline, CDR1 SGDLS and CDR2 YYNGEE. CDR3 nucleotides: TGTGCCAGCAGCGTAGTCTCGGGGACTAGCGGGACAGATACGCAGTATTTT. Translated, it gives CASSVVSGTSGTDTQYF.

The chain links TRBV7-2 to TRBJ2-5; 8 bases map to TRBD2. Germline V CDR1 and CDR2: SGHTA, FQGNSA. J gave up 6 bases and V 0 bases, and 6 bases lay outside the gene matches. The CDR3 loop spans 15 amino acids. In DNA form, the CDR3 reads TGTGCCAGCAGCTTAGCCGGGGGGGCCGGAAAGACCCAGTACTTC. Translation gives CASSLAGGAGKTQYF. Variable domain in full (rest from reference TRBV7-2 and TRBJ2-5): GAGVSQSPSNKVTEKGKDVELRCDPISGHTALYWYRQSLGQGLEFLIYFQGNSAPDKSGLPSDRFSAERTGGSVSTLTIQRTQQEDSAVYLCASSLAGGAGKTQYFGPGTRLLVL.

CDR3 in DNA: TGTGCCTGGAGTTTAGGTCAAACGGGAGGTAATGAAAAACTGTTTTTT. Amino acids: CAWSLGQTGGNEKLFF. The rearrangement links TRBV30 to TRBJ1-4, with D hard to call. The CDR3 covers 16 residues. The germline CDR1 and CDR2 sequences are GTSNPN and SVGIG (reference sequence). Between the trimmed V and J ends, which lost 2 bases and 4 bases, there was a span of 17 bases.

This chain joins TRBV6-4 and TRBJ2-3, with D perhaps matching TRBD2 (5 bases). V lost 4 bases to trimming and J lost 2 bases, with 16 bases between them. Germline CDR1 and CDR2: MRHNA and SNTAGT. The CDR3 has 16 amino acids. The CDR3 region is CASSGFVTRDTDTQYF. CDR3 DNA sequence: TGTGCCAGCAGTGGGTTCGTTACTAGGGACACAGATACGCAGTATTTT.

This rearrangement joins TRBV18 to TRBJ1-2, with D uncertain. The CDR3 loop spans 14 amino acids. V shed 4 bases and J shed 6 bases, with 15 bases lying between them. Germline CDR1 is KGHSH and CDR2 is LQKENI. This chain's CDR3 is CASSLLGTADGYTF. The CDR3, as DNA: TGTGCCAGCTCACTATTGGGCACAGCCGATGGCTACACCTTC. The variable domain in full, with the rest retrieved from reference TRBV18 and TRBJ1-2, is NAGVMQNPRHLVRRRGQEARLRCSPMKGHSHVYWYRQLPEEGLKFMVYLQKENIIDESGMPKERFSAEFPKEGPSILRIQQVVRGDSAAYFCASSLLGTADGYTFGSGTRLTVV.

V is TRBV5-1 and J is TRBJ1-2; D unresolved. The CDR3 is 14 amino acids. V was clipped by 0 bases and J by 7 bases, with 13 bases between them. Germline V gives CDR1 SGHRS, CDR2 YFSETQ. The CDR3 DNA reads TGCGCCAGCAGCTTGGCCTTCCAACAGTTTGGCTACACCTTC. It is translated as CASSLAFQQFGYTF. Variable domain in full (rest from reference TRBV5-1 and TRBJ1-2): KAGVTQTPRYLIKTRGQQVTLSCSPISGHRSVSWYQQTPGQGLQFLFEYFSETQRNKGNFPGRFSGRQFSNSRSEMNVSTLELGDSALYLCASSLAFQQFGYTFGSGTRLTVV.

V usage is TRBV27 and J usage is TRBJ2-1, with D possibly matching TRBD1 (5 bases). The CDR3 spans 13 residues. The germline V and J ends were trimmed by 1 base and 8 bases, with 9 bases remaining between them. Germline values: CDR1 MNHEY, CDR2 SMNVEV (reference sequence). CDR3: CASSLLGVDEQFF. DNA for the CDR3: TGTGCCAGCAGTTTATTAGGGGTGGATGAGCAGTTCTTC.

The J gene is TRBJ1-3, the V gene TRBV6-5; 7 bases align to TRBD1. Germline CDR1 MNHEY, CDR2 SVGAGI. The trim removed 5 bases at V and 1 base at J, leaving 2 bases unmatched. CDR3 length equals 14 residues. In DNA form, the CDR3 reads TGTGCCAGCAGTAGACAGGGTTCTGGAAACACCATATATTTT. Protein sequence: CASSRQGSGNTIYF.

This clone was seen a few times. The chain joins TRBV19 to TRBJ1-5; D uncertain. Germline V gene data show CDR1 as LNHDA and CDR2 as SQIVND (reference sequence). The CDR3 extends over 8 amino acids. V gave up 7 bases and J gave up 11 bases, with 3 bases separating them. Here the CDR3 reads CASTTQHF. CDR3 nucleotides: TGTGCCAGTACCACCCAGCATTTT. Filled out from reference TRBV19 and TRBJ1-5, the complete variable domain reads DGGITQSPKYLFRKEGQNVTLSCEQNLNHDAMYWYRQDPGQGLRLIYYSQIVNDFQKGDIAEGYSVSREKKESFPLTVTSAQKNPTAFYLCASTTQHFGDGTRLSIL.

The rearrangement joins TRBV10-3 to TRBJ2-7; TRBD1 matches at 8 bases. The CDR3 loop spans 13 amino acids. Losses at the gene ends were 5 bases for V and 6 bases for J; bases not matched to a gene: 6. Germline values: CDR1 ENHRY, CDR2 SYGVKD. The CDR3 is CAISSQGAGEQYF. The CDR3 DNA sequence: TGTGCCATCAGTAGTCAGGGGGCGGGCGAGCAGTACTTC.

This clone was observed once. The rearrangement joins TRBV29-1 to TRBJ2-1, with 10 bases lining up with TRBD2. CDR1 and CDR2 (germline): SQVTM, ANQGSEA. The CDR3 contains 15 residues. J gave up 8 bases and V 6 bases, and 13 bases lay outside the gene matches. The CDR3 DNA reads TGCAGCGTGGGGCCTAGCGGGAGAAGTAACGATGAGCAGTTCTTC. It codes for CSVGPSGRSNDEQFF.

The J gene is TRBJ2-5, the V gene TRBV28, with 8 bases lining up with TRBD2. V dropped 3 bases and J dropped 3; count of bases not matched to a gene: 15. This CDR3 region has 18 residues. CDR1 and CDR2 (germline): MDHEN, SYDVKM. The CDR3 is CASSFRFRTSMAKETQYF. As DNA, the CDR3 is TGTGCCAGCAGTTTCAGGTTTCGGACTAGCATGGCGAAAGAGACCCAGTACTTC.

The rearrangement joins TRBV30 to TRBJ2-6, with 8 bases identical to TRBD2. Per the germline V gene, CDR1 is GTSNPN and CDR2 is SVGIG (reference sequence). The CDR3 sequence is 19 residues long. With 0 bases clipped from V and 1 base from J, the junction kept 11 bases outside the gene matches. The CDR3 bases are TGTGCCTGGAGTGTACTAAAGAGCGGGAGTAGATCTGGGGCCAACGTCCTGACTTTC. Protein: CAWSVLKSGSRSGANVLTF.

CDR3 protein: CASSSDTGELFF. In DNA, the CDR3 is TGTGCCAGCAGTTCAGACACCGGGGAGCTGTTTTTT. This chain connects TRBV6-5 to TRBJ2-2; D is unclear. The CDR3 is made up of 12 amino acids. Germline CDR1 reads MNHEY; CDR2 reads SVGAGI. Trimming removed 4 bases at V and 3 bases at J, with 3 bases between.

The gene calls are TRBV7-9 and TRBJ2-5; 7 positions agree with TRBD1. The CDR3 has 15 residues. V shed 2 bases and J 1 base; nucleotides not matched to a gene: 4. CDR1 and CDR2 from the germline V gene are SEHNR and FQNEAQ (reference sequence). CDR3 amino acids: CASSLRDSPQETQYF. The CDR3 nucleotides are TGTGCCAGCAGCTTACGGGACAGCCCCCAAGAGACCCAGTACTTC.

The table lists this clone with a count of one. V and J are TRBV7-9 and TRBJ2-3; 7 bases align to TRBD2. Germline V gene sequence: CDR1 SEHNR, CDR2 FQNEAQ (reference sequence). Germline trimming cut 5 bases from V and 0 bases from J; bases unmatched to any gene: 2. The CDR3 has 14 residues. As DNA, the CDR3 is TGTGCCAGCAGCCATAGCGGGAGCACAGATACGCAGTATTTT. This codes for CASSHSGSTDTQYF.